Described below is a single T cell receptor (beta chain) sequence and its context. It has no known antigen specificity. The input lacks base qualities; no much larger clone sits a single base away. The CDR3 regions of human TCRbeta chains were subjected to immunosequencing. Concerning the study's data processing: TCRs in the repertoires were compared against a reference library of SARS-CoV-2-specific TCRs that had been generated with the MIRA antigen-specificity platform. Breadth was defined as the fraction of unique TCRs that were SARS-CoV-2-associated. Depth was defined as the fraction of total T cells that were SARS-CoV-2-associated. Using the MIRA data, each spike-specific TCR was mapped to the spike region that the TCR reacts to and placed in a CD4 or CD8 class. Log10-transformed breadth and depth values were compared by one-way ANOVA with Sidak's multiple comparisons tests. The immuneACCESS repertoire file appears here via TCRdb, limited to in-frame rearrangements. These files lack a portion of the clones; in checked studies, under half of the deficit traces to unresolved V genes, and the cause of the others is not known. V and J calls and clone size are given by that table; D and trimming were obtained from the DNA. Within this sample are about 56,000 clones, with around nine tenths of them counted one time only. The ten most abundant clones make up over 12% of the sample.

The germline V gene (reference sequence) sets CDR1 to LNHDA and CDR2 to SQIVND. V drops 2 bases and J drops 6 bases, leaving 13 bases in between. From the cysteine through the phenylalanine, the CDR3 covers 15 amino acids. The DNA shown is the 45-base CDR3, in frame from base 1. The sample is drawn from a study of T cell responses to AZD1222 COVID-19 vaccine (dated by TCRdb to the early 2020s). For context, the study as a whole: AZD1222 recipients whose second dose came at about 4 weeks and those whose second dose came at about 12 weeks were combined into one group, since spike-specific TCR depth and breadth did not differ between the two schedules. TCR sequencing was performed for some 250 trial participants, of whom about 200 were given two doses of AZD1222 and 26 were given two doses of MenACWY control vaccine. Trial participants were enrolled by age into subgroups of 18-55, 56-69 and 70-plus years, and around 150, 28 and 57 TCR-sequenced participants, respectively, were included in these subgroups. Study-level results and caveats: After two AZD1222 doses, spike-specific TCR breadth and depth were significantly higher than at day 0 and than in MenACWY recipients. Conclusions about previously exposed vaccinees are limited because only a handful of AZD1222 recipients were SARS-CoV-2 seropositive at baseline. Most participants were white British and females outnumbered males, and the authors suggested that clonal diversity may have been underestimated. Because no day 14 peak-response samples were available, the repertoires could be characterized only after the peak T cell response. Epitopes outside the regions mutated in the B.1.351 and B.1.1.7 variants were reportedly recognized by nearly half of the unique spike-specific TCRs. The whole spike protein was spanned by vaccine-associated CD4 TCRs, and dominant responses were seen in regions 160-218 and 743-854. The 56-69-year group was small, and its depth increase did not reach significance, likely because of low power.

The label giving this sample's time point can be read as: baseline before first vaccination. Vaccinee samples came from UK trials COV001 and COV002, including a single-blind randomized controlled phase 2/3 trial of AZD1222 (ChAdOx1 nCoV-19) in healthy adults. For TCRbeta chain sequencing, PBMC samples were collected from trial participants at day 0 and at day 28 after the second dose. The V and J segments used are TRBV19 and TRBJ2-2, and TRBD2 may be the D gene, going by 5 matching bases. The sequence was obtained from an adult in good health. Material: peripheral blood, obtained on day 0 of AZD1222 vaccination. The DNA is TGTGCCAGTAGTATAATGCCGCCGGGGTCCGGGGAGCTGTTTTTT. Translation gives CASSIMPPGSGELFF.